These T cell receptor beta chains were read from a single sample in a study of response to subunit inactivated influenza vaccine. One entry per CDR3 protein results from TCRdb running MiXCR on the RT-PCR reads. The repertoire has fewer than 750,000 distinct CDR3 sequences, 11% to 15% of them found once; the top ten carry around 10%. The sequencing used PBMCs from blood, collected about 12 days after vaccination. The origin of the receptors is a man between 50 and 59 years old who received an inactivated influenza vaccine. The CDR3 runs from the conserved cysteine through the conserved F or W. Each record gives: clone size, D gene, J gene, CDR3 length, V gene, CDR3 protein, CDR3 DNA. D genes are given only for firm matches. A clone size is listed for some rows: how often the clone was seen (once, few, many), or a class if it is expanded.

clone_size: few; d_call: TRBD1; j_call: TRBJ2-1; cdr3_length: 16; v_call: TRBV24-1; cdr3_aa: CATSDGGQIINNEQFF; cdr3_nt: TGTGCCACCAGTGATGGGGGACAGATAATCAACAATGAGCAGTTCTTC
clone_size: .; d_call: TRBD2; j_call: TRBJ2-1; cdr3_length: 16; v_call: TRBV12-3/TRBV12-4; cdr3_aa: CASSFRSGGLHNEQFF; cdr3_nt: TGTGCCAGCAGTTTTCGTAGCGGGGGGCTTCACAATGAGCAGTTCTTC
clone_size: .; d_call: .; j_call: TRBJ2-7; cdr3_length: 14; v_call: TRBV20-1; cdr3_aa: CSARDIGRHYEQYF; cdr3_nt: TGCAGTGCTAGAGATATTGGGCGGCACTACGAGCAGTACTTC
clone_size: once; d_call: TRBD1; j_call: TRBJ1-2; cdr3_length: 15; v_call: TRBV11-3; cdr3_aa: CASSLDRDRNYGYTF; cdr3_nt: TGTGCCAGCAGCTTAGATCGGGACAGGAACTATGGCTACACCTTC
clone_size: .; d_call: TRBD2; j_call: TRBJ2-3; cdr3_length: 16; v_call: TRBV4-2; cdr3_aa: CASSRGTSGRRDTQYF; cdr3_nt: TGTGCCAGCAGCCGGGGGACTAGCGGGAGGAGGGATACGCAGTATTTT
clone_size: .; d_call: .; j_call: TRBJ2-7; cdr3_length: 14; v_call: TRBV5-5; cdr3_aa: CASSSPDGSYEQYF; cdr3_nt: TGTGCCAGCAGCTCACCAGACGGGTCCTACGAGCAGTACTTC
clone_size: .; d_call: .; j_call: TRBJ2-7; cdr3_length: 13; v_call: TRBV10-3; cdr3_aa: CATVGTASYEQYF; cdr3_nt: TGTGCCACTGTCGGGACTGCCTCCTACGAGCAGTACTTC
clone_size: many; d_call: .; j_call: TRBJ2-1; cdr3_length: 18; v_call: TRBV11-2; cdr3_aa: CASSQGGISGEPYNEQFF; cdr3_nt: TGTGCCAGCAGCCAAGGGGGGATATCGGGAGAGCCCTACAATGAGCAGTTCTTC
clone_size: many; d_call: .; j_call: TRBJ2-7; cdr3_length: 13; v_call: TRBV7-8; cdr3_aa: CASSVQQGYEQYF; cdr3_nt: TGTGCCAGCAGCGTACAGCAGGGCTACGAGCAGTACTTC
clone_size: .; d_call: TRBD1; j_call: TRBJ2-7; cdr3_length: 14; v_call: TRBV5-5; cdr3_aa: CASSLYDRAYEQYF; cdr3_nt: TGTGCCAGCAGCTTGTACGACAGGGCCTACGAGCAGTACTTC
clone_size: .; d_call: .; j_call: TRBJ1-2; cdr3_length: 14; v_call: TRBV5-1; cdr3_aa: CASSPGASNYGYTF; cdr3_nt: TGCGCCAGCAGCCCCGGGGCATCGAACTATGGCTACACCTTC
clone_size: .; d_call: .; j_call: TRBJ2-7; cdr3_length: 12; v_call: TRBV29-1; cdr3_aa: CSGYERENEQYF; cdr3_nt: TGCAGCGGGTACGAACGGGAGAACGAGCAGTACTTC
clone_size: .; d_call: .; j_call: TRBJ1-3; cdr3_length: 14; v_call: TRBV7-2; cdr3_aa: CASSLRQTGNTIYF; cdr3_nt: TGTGCCAGCAGCCTACGACAGACTGGAAACACCATATATTTT
clone_size: many; d_call: .; j_call: TRBJ1-1; cdr3_length: 16; v_call: TRBV5-1; cdr3_aa: CASRPYTVPPNTEAFF; cdr3_nt: TGCGCCAGCAGGCCCTACACAGTTCCTCCTAACACTGAAGCTTTCTTT
clone_size: .; d_call: .; j_call: TRBJ1-6; cdr3_length: 17; v_call: TRBV4-2; cdr3_aa: CASSPSWSPGKVDSLHF; cdr3_nt: TGTGCCAGCAGCCCTTCTTGGTCCCCAGGGAAGGTTGATTCCCTCCACTTT
clone_size: many; d_call: .; j_call: TRBJ2-7; cdr3_length: 16; v_call: TRBV12-3/TRBV12-4; cdr3_aa: CASSLEDITGSYEQYF; cdr3_nt: TGTGCCAGCAGTTTAGAGGATATAACAGGCTCCTACGAGCAGTACTTC
clone_size: few; d_call: .; j_call: TRBJ2-7; cdr3_length: 16; v_call: TRBV27; cdr3_aa: CASSLSAGDVSYEQYF; cdr3_nt: TGTGCCAGCAGTTTATCGGCCGGGGACGTCTCCTACGAGCAGTACTTC
clone_size: few; d_call: .; j_call: TRBJ2-6; cdr3_length: 15; v_call: TRBV6-5; cdr3_aa: CASSYSIIGSVVLTF; cdr3_nt: TGTGCCAGCAGTTACTCGATTATCGGTAGCGTCGTCCTGACTTTC
clone_size: .; d_call: TRBD1; j_call: TRBJ2-5; cdr3_length: 15; v_call: TRBV29-1; cdr3_aa: CSVERGRGRMETQYF; cdr3_nt: TGCAGCGTTGAAAGGGGTAGGGGGCGTATGGAGACCCAGTACTTC
clone_size: .; d_call: .; j_call: TRBJ2-1; cdr3_length: 16; v_call: TRBV5-1; cdr3_aa: CASSPPGGGARNEQFF; cdr3_nt: TGCGCCAGCAGCCCCCCTGGGGGGGGGGCGAGAAATGAGCAGTTCTTC
clone_size: few; d_call: .; j_call: TRBJ2-3; cdr3_length: 15; v_call: TRBV4-3; cdr3_aa: CASSQDLAVRHTQYF; cdr3_nt: TGCGCCAGCAGCCAAGATTTAGCAGTTCGACATACGCAGTATTTT
clone_size: .; d_call: TRBD2; j_call: TRBJ2-1; cdr3_length: 16; v_call: TRBV18; cdr3_aa: CASSPRSRLAGLEQFF; cdr3_nt: TGTGCCAGCTCACCACGGAGCAGGCTAGCGGGATTAGAGCAGTTCTTC
clone_size: .; d_call: .; j_call: TRBJ2-7; cdr3_length: 17; v_call: TRBV21-1; cdr3_aa: CASSKPFGLATSYEQYF; cdr3_nt: TGTGCCAGCAGCAAGCCTTTCGGACTAGCGACCTCCTACGAGCAGTACTTC
clone_size: .; d_call: TRBD1; j_call: TRBJ1-1; cdr3_length: 15; v_call: TRBV28; cdr3_aa: CASGSTGTLNTEAFF; cdr3_nt: TGTGCCAGCGGGTCGACAGGGACCTTGAACACTGAAGCTTTCTTT
clone_size: many; d_call: .; j_call: TRBJ1-5; cdr3_length: 15; v_call: TRBV7-8; cdr3_aa: CASSLNYGNNQPQHF; cdr3_nt: TGTGCCAGCAGCTTAAATTACGGGAACAATCAGCCCCAGCATTTT
clone_size: .; d_call: .; j_call: TRBJ2-5; cdr3_length: 15; v_call: TRBV12-3/TRBV12-4; cdr3_aa: CASSLIYGSRETQYF; cdr3_nt: TGTGCCAGCAGTTTAATCTACGGCTCGAGGGAGACCCAGTACTTC
clone_size: .; d_call: .; j_call: TRBJ2-3; cdr3_length: 18; v_call: TRBV28; cdr3_aa: CASSFLFGDLPITDTQYF; cdr3_nt: TGTGCCAGCAGTTTTCTTTTCGGAGACCTTCCAATCACAGATACGCAGTATTTT
clone_size: many; d_call: .; j_call: TRBJ2-2; cdr3_length: 14; v_call: TRBV20-1; cdr3_aa: CSARLRQNTGELFF; cdr3_nt: TGCAGTGCTCGACTCCGACAAAACACCGGGGAGCTGTTTTTT
clone_size: .; d_call: TRBD2; j_call: TRBJ2-5; cdr3_length: 16; v_call: TRBV9; cdr3_aa: CASSVAGGPLMETQYF; cdr3_nt: TGTGCCAGCAGCGTAGCGGGAGGGCCTCTTATGGAGACCCAGTACTTC
clone_size: .; d_call: TRBD2; j_call: TRBJ2-1; cdr3_length: 20; v_call: TRBV9; cdr3_aa: CASSPEGLAGGRSSYNEQFF; cdr3_nt: TGTGCCAGCAGCCCAGAAGGACTAGCGGGAGGCAGGAGCTCCTACAATGAGCAGTTCTTC
clone_size: few; d_call: .; j_call: TRBJ2-5; cdr3_length: 12; v_call: TRBV28; cdr3_aa: CASSGRRETQYF; cdr3_nt: TGTGCCAGCAGTGGGAGGCGGGAGACCCAGTACTTC
clone_size: many; d_call: TRBD1; j_call: TRBJ2-3; cdr3_length: 15; v_call: TRBV5-5; cdr3_aa: CASSPGQGNTDTQYF; cdr3_nt: TGTGCCAGCAGTCCGGGACAGGGTAACACAGATACGCAGTATTTT
clone_size: .; d_call: TRBD2; j_call: TRBJ2-2; cdr3_length: 16; v_call: TRBV3-1; cdr3_aa: CASSQGTSGVTGELFF; cdr3_nt: TGTGCCAGCAGCCAAGGGACTAGCGGGGTCACCGGGGAGCTGTTTTTT
clone_size: few; d_call: TRBD1; j_call: TRBJ1-2; cdr3_length: 12; v_call: TRBV10-3; cdr3_aa: CAITGQVGGYTF; cdr3_nt: TGTGCCATCACGGGACAGGTGGGTGGCTACACCTTC
clone_size: .; d_call: .; j_call: TRBJ1-4; cdr3_length: 12; v_call: TRBV28; cdr3_aa: CASSLIYQQLFF; cdr3_nt: TGTGCCAGCAGTTTAATTTATCAGCAACTGTTTTTT
clone_size: .; d_call: .; j_call: TRBJ1-1; cdr3_length: 14; v_call: TRBV7-9; cdr3_aa: CASTQAAGGTEAFF; cdr3_nt: TGTGCCAGCACGCAAGCGGCCGGCGGCACTGAAGCTTTCTTT
clone_size: few; d_call: .; j_call: TRBJ2-1; cdr3_length: 15; v_call: TRBV20-1; cdr3_aa: CSAAPSWASYNEQFF; cdr3_nt: TGCAGTGCTGCCCCGAGCTGGGCATCCTACAATGAGCAGTTCTTC
clone_size: .; d_call: .; j_call: TRBJ2-5; cdr3_length: 13; v_call: TRBV6-5; cdr3_aa: CASSYLSQETQYF; cdr3_nt: TGTGCCAGCAGTTACCTCAGTCAAGAGACCCAGTACTTC
clone_size: few; d_call: .; j_call: TRBJ1-2; cdr3_length: 13; v_call: TRBV7-2; cdr3_aa: CASSTLMLYGYTF; cdr3_nt: TGTGCCAGCAGCACTCTTATGCTCTATGGCTACACCTTC
clone_size: .; d_call: TRBD1; j_call: TRBJ2-7; cdr3_length: 15; v_call: TRBV4-2; cdr3_aa: CASSQETGQHYEQYF; cdr3_nt: TGTGCCAGCAGCCAAGAGACGGGACAGCACTACGAGCAGTACTTC
clone_size: few; d_call: .; j_call: TRBJ1-2; cdr3_length: 14; v_call: TRBV28; cdr3_aa: CASSLVSGIDGYTF; cdr3_nt: TGTGCCAGCAGTTTAGTATCTGGGATCGATGGCTACACCTTC
clone_size: few; d_call: .; j_call: TRBJ1-1; cdr3_length: 16; v_call: TRBV6-5; cdr3_aa: CASSYGRGAATSEAFF; cdr3_nt: TGTGCCAGCAGTTACGGCAGGGGAGCGGCCACCTCCGAAGCTTTCTTT
clone_size: .; d_call: .; j_call: TRBJ2-5; cdr3_length: 16; v_call: TRBV4-3; cdr3_aa: CASSQDSAGIQETQYF; cdr3_nt: TGCGCCAGCAGCCAAGATAGTGCCGGGATTCAAGAGACCCAGTACTTC
clone_size: .; d_call: .; j_call: TRBJ2-5; cdr3_length: 14; v_call: TRBV5-1; cdr3_aa: CASSLAARQETQYF; cdr3_nt: TGCGCCAGCAGCTTGGCTGCCAGGCAAGAGACCCAGTACTTC
clone_size: few; d_call: .; j_call: TRBJ2-5; cdr3_length: 12; v_call: TRBV3-1; cdr3_aa: CASSHGGETQYF; cdr3_nt: TGTGCCAGCAGCCACGGGGGAGAGACCCAGTACTTC
clone_size: .; d_call: TRBD2; j_call: TRBJ2-1; cdr3_length: 15; v_call: TRBV14; cdr3_aa: CASSHGLAPGDEQFF; cdr3_nt: TGTGCCAGCAGCCATGGACTAGCCCCTGGGGATGAGCAGTTCTTC
clone_size: .; d_call: TRBD2; j_call: TRBJ2-7; cdr3_length: 14; v_call: TRBV7-9; cdr3_aa: CASSVIAGVHEQYF; cdr3_nt: TGTGCCAGCAGCGTTATAGCGGGAGTCCACGAGCAGTACTTC
clone_size: many; d_call: TRBD2; j_call: TRBJ2-7; cdr3_length: 14; v_call: TRBV12-3/TRBV12-4; cdr3_aa: CASSKRGLSYEQYF; cdr3_nt: TGTGCCAGCAGTAAGCGGGGGCTTTCCTACGAGCAGTACTTC
clone_size: .; d_call: TRBD1; j_call: TRBJ2-7; cdr3_length: 17; v_call: TRBV28; cdr3_aa: CASSSRGGGQGPYEQYF; cdr3_nt: TGTGCCAGCAGTTCCCGAGGGGGGGGACAGGGCCCTTACGAGCAGTACTTC
clone_size: .; d_call: .; j_call: TRBJ2-2; cdr3_length: 17; v_call: TRBV5-6; cdr3_aa: CASSPEGSVINTGELFF; cdr3_nt: TGTGCCAGCAGCCCGGAGGGAAGCGTGATAAACACCGGGGAGCTGTTTTTT
clone_size: many; d_call: TRBD1; j_call: TRBJ2-7; cdr3_length: 13; v_call: TRBV29-1; cdr3_aa: CSVGTGSSYEQYF; cdr3_nt: TGCAGCGTGGGGACAGGGTCTTCCTACGAGCAGTACTTC
clone_size: .; d_call: TRBD2; j_call: TRBJ2-5; cdr3_length: 15; v_call: TRBV20-1; cdr3_aa: CSASRTSEYQETQYF; cdr3_nt: TGCAGTGCTAGCCGGACTAGCGAATACCAAGAGACCCAGTACTTC
clone_size: .; d_call: .; j_call: TRBJ2-5; cdr3_length: 15; v_call: TRBV7-2; cdr3_aa: CASSQTGFRQETQYF; cdr3_nt: TGTGCCAGCAGTCAAACAGGGTTCAGACAAGAGACCCAGTACTTC
clone_size: .; d_call: .; j_call: TRBJ2-5; cdr3_length: 14; v_call: TRBV12-3/TRBV12-4; cdr3_aa: CASSWMGSKETQYF; cdr3_nt: TGTGCCAGCAGTTGGATGGGGTCTAAAGAGACCCAGTACTTC